The present TCR beta chain was sequenced within a study of sequential checkpoint blockade in melanoma. Study overall: First-line arms were nivolumab then ipilimumab, or the reverse, randomized 1:1.

TCRdb's table, derived via immunoSEQ multiplex PCR, lists solely in-frame clones and lacks some. The table includes about 30,000 clones, approximately 80% detected once. Regarding treatment: randomized to nivolumab then ipilimumab (arm A) or the reverse (arm B). None of the patients previously received DNA-damaging chemotherapy. PBMC sorting kept live CD3+CD8+ cells without CD19 or CD56. This clone has only a few counts. Sample: CD8+ T cells sorted from blood (inferred from file names), taken from a patient given nivolumab and ipilimumab in sequence. The receptor was derived from a human donor with melanoma.

CDR3 sequence reads: CASSQVPQGGEQFF. In DNA form, the CDR3 reads TGCGCCAGCAGCCAGGTCCCCCAGGGGGGTGAGCAGTTCTTC. V is TRBV4-3 and J is TRBJ2-1; D perhaps matches TRBD1 (7 bases). The CDR3 runs 14 residues. Trimming shortened V by 3 bases and J by 9 bases, and 15 bases separated the two germline ends. The germline gives CDR1 LGHNA, CDR2 YSLEER.